This TCR beta chain was found in a study of T-cell reconstitution after alpha-beta-depleted transplantation in children. Study results and limitations: Surviving recipient T cells and intrathymic progenitors accounted for some patients' high TCRbeta diversity at day 60. Newly produced T cells mostly provided counts and TCRbeta diversity after one year, as hyperexpanded clones declined. Alpha-beta T cells present about two months after transplant were reported to originate from several hundred expanded graft clones.

On this clonotype: Its specificity is unknown.

As it was prepared, the TCRbeta library received unique molecular identifiers. TCRdb re-derived calls from the PCR reads in MiXCR, one entry per CDR3 protein. The table records 610,000 or so distinct CDR3 sequences, over 25% of them present only once. In germline, CDR1 is LNHNV, CDR2 YYDKDF (reference sequence). The CDR3 contains 15 residues. J gave up 0 bases and V 5 bases, and 3 bases lay outside the gene matches. The specimen was PBMCs, collected before TCRalphabeta/CD19-depleted stem cell transplant. The gene calls are TRBV15 and TRBJ2-1; 8 nucleotides agree with TRBD1. The origin of this receptor is a boy in the first two years of life with Wiskott-Aldrich syndrome, due to receive a stem cell transplant. CDR3 protein: CATSGDRSSYNEQFF. As DNA, the CDR3 is TGTGCCACCAGCGGGGACAGGAGCTCCTACAATGAGCAGTTCTTC.